The rows below give T cell receptor beta chains drawn from one sample of a study of OX40 agonist ivuxolimab in advanced cancers. Clones were sequenced by immunoSEQ multiplex PCR, and TCRdb holds only the in-frame ones, with some missing. The repertoire holds 65,000 to 85,000 clones, around nine tenths seen once, with 2% to 3% in the top ten. The source material was CD4+ or CD8+ T cells sorted from blood, sampled in a trial of the OX40 agonist ivuxolimab. Receptors were obtained from an adult with an advanced solid tumor such as melanoma, head and neck, liver or kidney cancer. CDR3s include the opening cysteine and the closing phenylalanine or tryptophan. The D gene is left open where the match is weak. The listing skips clone size in some rows; elsewhere it reads once, few, many or a size class.

cdr3_nt	cdr3_aa	clone_size	d_call	v_call	j_call
TGTGCCAGCTCACCTCTTACCGGGGCCCTCCAAGAGACCCAGTACTTC	CASSPLTGALQETQYF	-	-	TRBV18	TRBJ2-5
TGTGCCGGACCCCAGACAGGAGGTAACTATGGCTACACCTTC	CAGPQTGGNYGYTF	-	-	TRBV28	TRBJ1-2
TGTGCCAGCAGTTTTCTCGGGGTGAGGCAGCCCCAGCATTTT	CASSFLGVRQPQHF	-	-	TRBV27	TRBJ1-5
TGTGCCAGCAGTGAGCAGAACACTGAAGCTTTCTTT	CASSEQNTEAFF	few	-	TRBV2	TRBJ1-1
TGTGCCAGCAGTTACGGGGGTGACCCTAGCACAGATACGCAGTATTTT	CASSYGGDPSTDTQYF	-	-	TRBV6-5	TRBJ2-3
TGTGCCAGCAGCAAAGACCGTTACGGTGCAACTAATGAAAAACTGTTTTTT	CASSKDRYGATNEKLFF	-	-	TRBV21-1	TRBJ1-4
TGTGCCACCAGCAGTAGGACCCTAGCGGGGTCAGATACGCAGTATTTT	CATSSRTLAGSDTQYF	-	TRBD2	TRBV15	TRBJ2-3
TGTGCCAGCAGCCCAGGGACTAGCGCAGAGACCCAGTACTTC	CASSPGTSAETQYF	-	TRBD2	TRBV13	TRBJ2-5
TGTGCCAGCAGCTTAGAGTGGACAGGGAATTATCTCACTGAAGCTTTCTTT	CASSLEWTGNYLTEAFF	-	TRBD1	TRBV7-3	TRBJ1-1
TGTGCCAGCAGCTTAGCATCAATGACTTTTGAAGCTTTCTTT	CASSLASMTFEAFF	-	-	TRBV7-9	TRBJ1-1
TGTGCCAGCAGTCTTTGGGAGCGGCCCCAGCATTTT	CASSLWERPQHF	-	-	TRBV6-5	TRBJ1-5
TGTGCCAGCAGCCTCCAGGGGGCGCTTGGCTACACCTTC	CASSLQGALGYTF	-	TRBD1	TRBV6-1	TRBJ1-2
TGTGCCAGCAGCTTAGACGGCAGGTTGAACACTGAAGCTTTCTTT	CASSLDGRLNTEAFF	-	-	TRBV11-2	TRBJ1-1
TGTGCCAGCAGTTATCCGGGACAGGGGACAGATACGCAGTATTTT	CASSYPGQGTDTQYF	-	TRBD1	TRBV6-6	TRBJ2-3
TGTGCCAGCAGCACAAGGACCCCCGGGGTAGAAGATACGCAGTATTTT	CASSTRTPGVEDTQYF	-	-	TRBV9	TRBJ2-3
TGCGCCAGCAGCGGAATCCTAGGGGTCGACAATGAGCAGTTCTTC	CASSGILGVDNEQFF	-	-	TRBV4-1	TRBJ2-1
TGCGCCAGCAGCTTTGAAGGTACCACTGAAGCTTTCTTT	CASSFEGTTEAFF	-	-	TRBV5-1	TRBJ1-1
TGTGCCAGCAGCTTAGGGGTTGGTGGGGCCCTAAATCAGCCCCAGCATTTT	CASSLGVGGALNQPQHF	-	-	TRBV7-8	TRBJ1-5
TGTGCCATCAGTAACGGACTAGCGGGGGGGCTCGGCTACGAGCAGTACTTC	CAISNGLAGGLGYEQYF	-	TRBD2	TRBV10-3	TRBJ2-7
TGTGCCAGCAGCCTATTACCAGACTCAGGGAAAAGGAACATTCAGTACTTC	CASSLLPDSGKRNIQYF	once	-	TRBV5-6	TRBJ2-4
TGTGCCAGCAGCCCTGGGACCGAGGAGAATCAGCCCCAGCATTTT	CASSPGTEENQPQHF	-	-	TRBV5-8	TRBJ1-5
TGTGTCAGAAGTTCCGGGACAGGGAGAGTTTTAGCCAAAAACATTCAGTACTTC	CVRSSGTGRVLAKNIQYF	-	-	TRBV7-5	TRBJ2-4
TGTGCCAGCAGCTTGCCGGGGGTGGATAGGGACAATGAGCAGTTCTTC	CASSLPGVDRDNEQFF	few	-	TRBV5-4	TRBJ2-1
TGTGCCAGCAGCTCTAAGATCGGACCCTTTACGCAGTATTTT	CASSSKIGPFTQYF	-	-	TRBV7-2	TRBJ2-3
TGCGCCAGCAGCGGCGGAGTACCCGCCTACGAGCAGTACTTC	CASSGGVPAYEQYF	-	-	TRBV5-1	TRBJ2-7
TGTGCCACCAGCACCCCTAGCGGGGGGATCTCGGGCGAGCAGTACTTC	CATSTPSGGISGEQYF	-	TRBD2	TRBV15	TRBJ2-7
TGTGCCAGCAGCCCTGGACAGGGGAAGGGTTCACCCCTCCACTTT	CASSPGQGKGSPLHF	-	TRBD1	TRBV11-1	TRBJ1-6
TGTGCCATCGTGGAGTCACCCCCAGGGACAGGAAACACCGGGGAGCTGTTTTTT	CAIVESPPGTGNTGELFF	-	TRBD1	TRBV10-3	TRBJ2-2
TGTGCCAGCAGCCGTCTAGCGGAGTACAATGAGCAGTTCTTC	CASSRLAEYNEQFF	once	TRBD2	TRBV7-8	TRBJ2-1
TGTGCCAGCTCACCGTCTACTCAGGGCGGCGGGGAGACCCAGTACTTC	CASSPSTQGGGETQYF	-	-	TRBV18	TRBJ2-5
TGCGCCAGCAGGTCGGGACTAGCGGGGGGCTATGAGCAGTTCTTC	CASRSGLAGGYEQFF	-	TRBD2	TRBV5-1	TRBJ2-1
TGTGCCAGCTCAGGTACAGGGATAAACATTCAGTACTTC	CASSGTGINIQYF	-	-	TRBV18	TRBJ2-4
TGTGCCAGCAGCTTAGTGGTATCTGGCTACACCTTC	CASSLVVSGYTF	-	-	TRBV7-9	TRBJ1-2
TGTGCCAGCAGTTCCCCCTCGATCTCCTATGGCTACACCTTC	CASSSPSISYGYTF	once	-	TRBV6-5	TRBJ1-2
TGTGCCAGCTCACCCCCGGCGGGGCCCTCACTTAACTATGGCTACACCTTC	CASSPPAGPSLNYGYTF	-	-	TRBV18	TRBJ1-2
TGTGCCAGTAGTATAGGGATTAACTATGGCTACACCTTC	CASSIGINYGYTF	-	-	TRBV19	TRBJ1-2
TGTGCCAGCAGCCTGGACAGGGGGCCGTACACCTTC	CASSLDRGPYTF	-	TRBD1	TRBV7-2	TRBJ1-2
TGTGCCAGCGCAACCCCGTGGGGACAGGGGTTAGACTATGGCTACACCTTC	CASATPWGQGLDYGYTF	-	-	TRBV21-1	TRBJ1-2
TGTGCCAGCAGTCTCCCGGGCCAGCCCCAGCATTTT	CASSLPGQPQHF	-	-	TRBV7-2	TRBJ1-5
TGTGCCAGCAGTCTGGGACTAGCGGGGACCTACACCGGGGAGCTGTTTTTT	CASSLGLAGTYTGELFF	-	TRBD2	TRBV9	TRBJ2-2
TGTGCCAGCACCAAAAATACGGGGGGGCAAGAGACCCAGTACTTC	CASTKNTGGQETQYF	-	TRBD2	TRBV9	TRBJ2-5
TGCGCCAGCAGCCAAGAATGGACAGTCCAAGAGACCCAGTACTTC	CASSQEWTVQETQYF	-	-	TRBV4-3	TRBJ2-5
TGTGCCAGCTCACCGCTTACAGGTACCGGCAATGAAAAACTGTTTTTT	CASSPLTGTGNEKLFF	-	-	TRBV18	TRBJ1-4
TGTGCCAGCAGCCCCACAGGGATCGGGGCCAACGTCCTGACTTTC	CASSPTGIGANVLTF	-	-	TRBV7-2	TRBJ2-6
TGTGCCAGCAGCTCCCTACAGGGGAGGGGGAAAGATACGCAGTATTTT	CASSSLQGRGKDTQYF	-	-	TRBV7-8	TRBJ2-3
TGTGCCAGCAGCGTATGGGGGGCGCTGGGAGATACGCAGTATTTT	CASSVWGALGDTQYF	-	-	TRBV9	TRBJ2-3
TGTGCCAGCGAACAGGGGTCAGGACGCGAAAAACTGTTTTTT	CASEQGSGREKLFF	-	TRBD1	TRBV19	TRBJ1-4
TGTGCCAGCAGTGTAGGACCCAGCTCCTACAATGAGCAGTTCTTC	CASSVGPSSYNEQFF	few	-	TRBV6-4	TRBJ2-1
TGTGCCAGCTCACCGGGGACGGAGCAGTTCTTC	CASSPGTEQFF	-	-	TRBV18	TRBJ2-1
TGTGCCAGCAGTGACGGGTTCTCACCCCTCCACTTT	CASSDGFSPLHF	once	-	TRBV2	TRBJ1-6
TGTGCCAGCAGTTCAGACCACTACACCGGGGAGCTGTTTTTT	CASSSDHYTGELFF	-	-	TRBV28	TRBJ2-2
TGTGCGTCCGGGGGTGCGGAGACCCAGTACTTC	CASGGAETQYF	-	-	TRBV6-5	TRBJ2-5